This T cell receptor (beta chain) was sequenced for a study of blood T cell repertoires in COVID-19. At the level of the study: The origin of the acute and convalescent COVID-19 samples was the United States, Italy and Spain. PBMCs, B-cell-depleted T cells, or T cells provided the cDNA or gDNA that made up the material.

Germline V CDR1 and CDR2: LGHDT, YNNKEL (reference sequence). V was clipped by 2 bases and J by 5 bases, with 13 bases between them. The CDR3 covers 15 residues. Clones were sequenced by immunoSEQ multiplex PCR, and TCRdb holds only the in-frame ones, with some missing. The data hold 50,000 to 65,000 clones, with about four fifths observed a single time. The receptor was isolated from a human donor in a cohort sampled during active COVID-19. The genes are TRBV3-1 (or the pseudogene TRBV3-2) and TRBJ1-5, with a tentative D call TRBD1 (5 bases). What was sequenced was peripheral blood. CDR3 residues: CASSQSPAGDQPQHF. DNA of the CDR3: TGTGCCAGCAGCCAAAGCCCTGCGGGGGATCAGCCCCAGCATTTT.